A selection of T cell receptor beta chains follows, all from one sample in a study of neoadjuvant nivolumab and ipilimumab in lung cancer. TCRdb's copy holds only in-frame clones and misses some; the assay was immunoSEQ multiplex PCR. Found here are about 28,000 clones, over 80% of them singletons; the top ten hold 5% to 5.5%. This specimen consisted of tumor tissue, obtained after neoadjuvant nivolumab, alone or with ipilimumab, at or shortly before surgery. Source of these receptors: an adult with non-small cell lung cancer. Both conserved end residues are part of each CDR3. Each record gives: D gene, clone size, J gene, V gene, CDR3 protein, CDR3 DNA. A D gene is named only where the DNA matches it firmly. Clone size, where shown, is once, few, many, or a class for clones that have expanded.

d_gene: .
abundance: .
j_gene: TRBJ1-2
v_gene: TRBV6-1
CDR3aa: CASSEGTPYGYTF
CDR3nt: TGTGCCAGCAGTGAAGGGACTCCTTATGGCTACACCTTC

d_gene: .
abundance: .
j_gene: TRBJ2-3
v_gene: TRBV5-4
CDR3aa: CASSLEGGRDTQYF
CDR3nt: TGTGCCAGCAGCTTGGAGGGGGGCAGAGATACGCAGTATTTT

d_gene: TRBD1
abundance: .
j_gene: TRBJ1-1
v_gene: TRBV29-1
CDR3aa: CSVVNPAQGAKTEAFF
CDR3nt: TGCAGCGTTGTCAACCCCGCACAGGGGGCGAAGACTGAAGCTTTCTTT

d_gene: .
abundance: once
j_gene: TRBJ1-1
v_gene: TRBV6-5
CDR3aa: CASSLQTRNTEAFF
CDR3nt: TGTGCCAGCAGTTTACAGACACGGAACACTGAAGCTTTCTTT

d_gene: TRBD1
abundance: .
j_gene: TRBJ2-7
v_gene: TRBV5-5
CDR3aa: CASSLFAGGSYEQYF
CDR3nt: TGTGCCAGCAGCTTGTTTGCAGGGGGTTCCTACGAGCAGTACTTC

d_gene: .
abundance: .
j_gene: TRBJ1-2
v_gene: TRBV27
CDR3aa: CASRGQTDGYTF
CDR3nt: TGTGCCAGCAGAGGACAGACCGATGGCTACACCTTC

d_gene: .
abundance: .
j_gene: TRBJ2-6
v_gene: TRBV6-5
CDR3aa: CASSYQFGGGANVLTF
CDR3nt: TGTGCCAGCAGTTACCAGTTCGGTGGTGGGGCCAACGTCCTGACTTTC

d_gene: TRBD1
abundance: few
j_gene: TRBJ1-2
v_gene: TRBV9
CDR3aa: CASSVGDRGIYGYTF
CDR3nt: TGTGCCAGCAGCGTAGGGGACAGGGGTATCTATGGCTACACCTTC

d_gene: .
abundance: .
j_gene: TRBJ2-1
v_gene: TRBV27
CDR3aa: CASSFAEARTEQFF
CDR3nt: TGTGCCAGCAGTTTCGCGGAGGCTCGGACTGAGCAGTTCTTC

d_gene: .
abundance: .
j_gene: TRBJ2-7
v_gene: TRBV28
CDR3aa: CASSLWSTYYEQYF
CDR3nt: TGTGCCAGCAGTTTATGGAGCACCTACTACGAGCAGTACTTC

d_gene: .
abundance: .
j_gene: TRBJ2-4
v_gene: TRBV9
CDR3aa: CASSVGSAGVNIQYF
CDR3nt: TGTGCCAGCAGCGTAGGATCGGCAGGGGTGAACATTCAGTACTTC

d_gene: TRBD2
abundance: .
j_gene: TRBJ2-1
v_gene: TRBV4-2
CDR3aa: CASSQSTSGGAVYNEQFF
CDR3nt: TGTGCCAGCAGCCAATCCACTAGCGGGGGGGCTGTATACAATGAGCAGTTCTTC

d_gene: .
abundance: .
j_gene: TRBJ2-1
v_gene: TRBV5-1
CDR3aa: CASSSNRGNEQFF
CDR3nt: TGCGCCAGCAGCTCCAACCGGGGGAATGAGCAGTTCTTC

d_gene: TRBD1
abundance: .
j_gene: TRBJ2-3
v_gene: TRBV6-4
CDR3aa: CASSDSKTGEADTQYF
CDR3nt: TGTGCCAGCAGTGACTCGAAGACAGGGGAGGCAGATACGCAGTATTTT

d_gene: TRBD2
abundance: once
j_gene: TRBJ2-2
v_gene: TRBV5-1
CDR3aa: CASSLGLRREPGELFF
CDR3nt: TGCGCCAGCAGCTTGGGGCTTCGGCGGGAGCCCGGGGAGCTGTTTTTT

d_gene: TRBD1
abundance: .
j_gene: TRBJ1-2
v_gene: TRBV11-2
CDR3aa: CASSTIRGANYGYTF
CDR3nt: TGTGCCAGCAGCACAATCAGGGGGGCTAACTATGGCTACACCTTC

d_gene: TRBD1
abundance: .
j_gene: TRBJ1-6
v_gene: TRBV7-2
CDR3aa: CASSLVARGDSPLHF
CDR3nt: TGTGCCAGCAGCTTAGTAGCCAGGGGGGATTCACCCCTCCACTTT

d_gene: .
abundance: .
j_gene: TRBJ2-5
v_gene: TRBV4-1
CDR3aa: CAPPEYQETQYF
CDR3nt: TGCGCCCCCCCCGAGTACCAAGAGACCCAGTACTTC

d_gene: .
abundance: .
j_gene: TRBJ2-2
v_gene: TRBV30
CDR3aa: CAWEGGELFF
CDR3nt: TGTGCCTGGGAGGGGGGGGAGCTGTTTTTT